This TCR beta chain was found in a study of CD8 T cells in Susac syndrome. Whole-study results and caveats: It was acknowledged in the study that its TCR sequencing and HLA analysis involved a relatively small number of individuals.

Of note for this clonotype: Its antigen is still unknown.

Sequencing of TCR beta was carried out in blood CD8+ and CD4+ T cells. Healthy donors acted as controls, with matching for age and sex. Bulk CD8+ and CD4+ cells came from magnetic negative isolation; CD8+ TEMRA by FACS. RNA totalling about 0.45 to 1 ug underwent reverse transcription with random hexamers. Each CDR3 protein is one row after TCRdb ran MiXCR on the immunoSEQ multiplex PCR reads. The sample shows about 150,000 distinct CDR3 sequences, 94% of them seen only once. The source is a human donor in good health. The specimen was CD4+ T cells from PBMCs.

The CDR3 nucleotides are TGTGCCTGGAGTGTACTTCGGGGGAGGCGTCGTGTCGAGCAGTTCTTC. Amino acids: CAWSVLRGRRRVEQFF. The chain is built from TRBV30 and TRBJ2-1, with D perhaps matching TRBD2 (6 bases). The germline CDR1 and CDR2 sequences are GTSNPN and SVGIG (reference sequence). CDR3 length: 16 residues. V was shortened by 0 bases and J by 10 bases, with 22 bases between the two germline ends.